The clone carrying this TCR beta chain was observed at least ten times. Using around 10 ml of fresh peripheral blood, PBMCs were prepared. V dropped 1 base and J dropped 1 base, with 14 bases sitting between them. In germline, CDR1 is SGHTA, CDR2 FQGNSA. The CDR3 sequence is 17 residues long. The data originate from a study of T cells in Graves' hyperthyroidism and ophthalmopathy. RNA transcripts gave rise to amplified TCR beta CDR3 regions. RT-PCR in the first round (using the HTBI primer set) targeted the TCR CDR3. Using its own MiXCR run on the multiplex PCR reads, TCRdb lists one record per CDR3 protein. The repertoire has about 600,000 distinct CDR3 sequences, 14% of them found once; the top ten carry roughly 6.9%.

The TCR was taken from a woman in her late teens or twenties with Graves' ophthalmopathy. Sequencing was done on a sample of blood. The J gene is TRBJ2-1, the V gene TRBV7-2, with TRBD2 as a possible D gene (5 bases). The CDR3, as DNA: TGTGCCAGCAGCTTAGGGCGTAGAGGGTCTTCCTACAATGAGCAGTTCTTC. Protein product: CASSLGRRGSSYNEQFF.